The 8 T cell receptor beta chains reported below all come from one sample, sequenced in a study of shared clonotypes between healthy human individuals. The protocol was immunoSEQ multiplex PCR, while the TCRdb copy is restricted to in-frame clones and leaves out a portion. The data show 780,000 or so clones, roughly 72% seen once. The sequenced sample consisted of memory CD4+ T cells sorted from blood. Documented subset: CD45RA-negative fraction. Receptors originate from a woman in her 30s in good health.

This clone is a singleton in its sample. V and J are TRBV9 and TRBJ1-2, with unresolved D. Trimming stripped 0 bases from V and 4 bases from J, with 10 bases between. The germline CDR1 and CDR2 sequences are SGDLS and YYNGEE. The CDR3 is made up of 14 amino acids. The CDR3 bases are TGTGCCAGCAGCGTAGCGGGAGCAACCTATGGCTACACCTTC. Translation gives CASSVAGATYGYTF. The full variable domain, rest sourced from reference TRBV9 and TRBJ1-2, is DSGVTQTPKHLITATGQRVTLRCSPRSGDLSVYWYQQSLDQGLQFLIQYYNGEERAKGNILERFSAQQFPDLHSELNLSSLELGDSALYFCASSVAGATYGYTFGSGTRLTVV.

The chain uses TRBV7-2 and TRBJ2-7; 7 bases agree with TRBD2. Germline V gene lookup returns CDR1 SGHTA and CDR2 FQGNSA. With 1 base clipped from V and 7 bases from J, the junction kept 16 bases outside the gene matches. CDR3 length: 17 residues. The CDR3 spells CASSLVVLGEGPYEQYF. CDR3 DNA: TGTGCCAGCAGCTTAGTGGTTCTGGGGGAGGGCCCATATGAGCAGTACTTC.

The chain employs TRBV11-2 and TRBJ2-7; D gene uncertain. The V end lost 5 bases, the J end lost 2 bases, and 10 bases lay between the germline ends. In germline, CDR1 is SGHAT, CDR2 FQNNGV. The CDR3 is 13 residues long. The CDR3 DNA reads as TGTGCCAGCAGCAGTGCCCTAGCCTACGAGCAGTACTTC. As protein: CASSSALAYEQYF.

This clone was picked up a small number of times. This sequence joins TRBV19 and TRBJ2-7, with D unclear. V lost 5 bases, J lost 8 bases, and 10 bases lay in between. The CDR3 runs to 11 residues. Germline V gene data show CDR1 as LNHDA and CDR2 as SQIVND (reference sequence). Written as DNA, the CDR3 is TGTGCCAGTAGTTCGCCCCTCCAGCAGTACTTC. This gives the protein CASSSPLQQYF.

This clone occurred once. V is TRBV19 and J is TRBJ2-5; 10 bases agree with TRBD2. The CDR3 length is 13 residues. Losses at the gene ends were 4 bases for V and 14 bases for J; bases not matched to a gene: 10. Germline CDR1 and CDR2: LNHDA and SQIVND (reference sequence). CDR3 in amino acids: CASSTEASGRRYF. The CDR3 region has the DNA TGTGCCAGTAGTACCGAGGCTAGCGGGAGACGTTACTTC.

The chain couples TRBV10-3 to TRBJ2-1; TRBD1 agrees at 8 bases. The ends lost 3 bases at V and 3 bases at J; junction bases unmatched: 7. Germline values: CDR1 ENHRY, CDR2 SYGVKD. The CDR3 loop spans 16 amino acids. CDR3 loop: CAISDDRGKDYNEQFF. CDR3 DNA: TGTGCCATCAGTGACGACAGGGGAAAGGACTACAATGAGCAGTTCTTC.

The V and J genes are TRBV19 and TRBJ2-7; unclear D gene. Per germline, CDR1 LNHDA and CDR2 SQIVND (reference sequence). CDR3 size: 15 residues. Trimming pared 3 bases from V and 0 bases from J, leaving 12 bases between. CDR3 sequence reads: CASSMRPESSYEQYF. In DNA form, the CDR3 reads TGTGCCAGTAGTATGCGTCCGGAGAGCTCCTACGAGCAGTACTTC.

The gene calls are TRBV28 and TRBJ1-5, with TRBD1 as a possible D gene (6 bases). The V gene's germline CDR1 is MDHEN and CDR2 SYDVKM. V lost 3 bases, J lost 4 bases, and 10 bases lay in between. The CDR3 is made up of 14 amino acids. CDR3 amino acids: CASSFPDRNQPQHF. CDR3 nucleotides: TGTGCCAGCAGTTTCCCCGACAGGAATCAGCCCCAGCATTTT.